A single sample is the source of the 25 T cell receptor beta chains below, sequenced in a study of vaccination effects on CD4 cells after COVID-19. Viral peptide pool expansion of antigen-specific CD4+ T cells preceded sequencing in the ViraFEST assay. Having been cultured for roughly 10 days, the cells underwent CD4+ T cell isolation. Vaccine administered to participants consisted of two doses of either BNT162b2 or mRNA-1273. Profiling relied on immunoSEQ multiplex PCR, and the TCRdb table lists in-frame clones only, not all of them. The sample lists under 25,000 clones, roughly 80% occurring once. These TCRs' antigens remain unknown. Sequenced material: CD4+ T cells from PBMCs cultured with SARS-CoV-2 spike peptides, taken after COVID-19 vaccination. The receptor set was obtained from a human donor who received a COVID-19 vaccine. Some clones in this sample may be carry-over from other donors' samples.

V gene TRBV7-9 combines with J gene TRBJ1-5; D uncertain. V lost 5 bases to trimming and J lost 0 bases, with 2 bases between them. CDR3 length: 12 residues. Germline CDR1 reads SEHNR; CDR2 reads FQNEAQ (reference sequence). CDR3 residues: CASSLSNQPQHF. Here the CDR3 DNA reads TGTGCCAGCAGCCTTAGCAATCAGCCCCAGCATTTT.

CDR3 in DNA: TGCAGTGCTAGTGGACAGGGCGGGAATTCACCCCTCCACTTT. Its protein is CSASGQGGNSPLHF. The gene calls are TRBV20-1 and TRBJ1-6, with 8 positions matching TRBD1. The J segment lost 7 bases and the V segment lost 3 bases, leaving 5 bases of the junction unmatched. The germline V gene has CDR1 DFQATT and CDR2 SNEGSKA (reference sequence). CDR3 length: 14 amino acids.

The rearrangement links TRBV5-4 to TRBJ2-1; TRBD2 might be the D (7 bases). The V gene's germline CDR1 is SGHNT and CDR2 YYREEE (reference sequence). This CDR3 is 16 amino acids long. The ends were cut back, 0 bases at V and 2 bases at J, with 12 bases in the middle. DNA for the CDR3: TGTGCCAGCAGCTTGGGGGGGGCGGGAGCCTACAATGAGCAGTTCTTC. Its protein is CASSLGGAGAYNEQFF.

The rearrangement joins TRBV5-1 to TRBJ1-3; the D gene is possibly TRBD1 (5 bases). The CDR3 loop spans 14 amino acids. Germline loops: CDR1 SGHRS, CDR2 YFSETQ. Trimming took off 1 base at V and 8 bases at J, with 13 bases between the two ends. The CDR3 protein is CASSLSPGTDTIYF. Here the CDR3 DNA reads TGCGCCAGCAGCTTGTCCCCTGGGACGGACACCATATATTTT.

The V call is TRBV5-1, the J call TRBJ2-5; the match to TRBD2 covers 13 bases. The CDR3 runs 16 residues. Germline V gene lookup returns CDR1 SGHRS and CDR2 YFSETQ. J lost 4 bases, V lost 6 bases, and 9 bases had no gene match. CDR3 residues: CASTGTSGDFGETQYF. The CDR3 DNA is TGCGCCAGCACCGGGACTAGCGGGGACTTCGGAGAGACCCAGTACTTC. Supplemented by reference TRBV5-1 and TRBJ2-5, the full variable domain reads KAGVTQTPRYLIKTRGQQVTLSCSPISGHRSVSWYQQTPGQGLQFLFEYFSETQRNKGNFPGRFSGRQFSNSRSEMNVSTLELGDSALYLCASTGTSGDFGETQYFGPGTRLLVL.

This sequence joins TRBV19 and TRBJ1-4; no firm D call. Germline CDR1 is LNHDA and CDR2 is SQIVND (reference sequence). The CDR3 totals 16 residues. V was clipped by 4 bases and J by 7 bases, with 19 bases between them. CDR3 protein: CASSTYTVNGGEKLFF. For the CDR3, the DNA is TGTGCCAGTAGTACCTACACAGTCAACGGTGGTGAAAAACTGTTTTTT.

The chain joins TRBV5-1 to TRBJ2-5; D ambiguous. Trimming removed 2 bases from V and 0 bases from J, with 11 bases in between. The CDR3 runs 15 residues. CDR1 is SGHRS and CDR2 is YFSETQ in the germline V gene. CDR3 in amino acids: CASSLNLPHQETQYF. DNA of the CDR3: TGCGCCAGCAGCTTAAATTTGCCACACCAAGAGACCCAGTACTTC.

The count of this clone is one. The chain links TRBV18 to TRBJ2-5; tentatively, D is TRBD2 (6 bases). Germline CDR1 and CDR2: KGHSH and LQKENI. The CDR3 runs 14 residues. The V end was cut by 3 bases, the J end by 4 bases, with 12 bases between. CDR3 residues: CASSPSGGSETQYF. CDR3 DNA sequence: TGTGCCAGCTCACCTAGCGGTGGGTCAGAGACCCAGTACTTC. The full variable domain, with the rest looked up from reference TRBV18 and TRBJ2-5, is NAGVMQNPRHLVRRRGQEARLRCSPMKGHSHVYWYRQLPEEGLKFMVYLQKENIIDESGMPKERFSAEFPKEGPSILRIQQVVRGDSAAYFCASSPSGGSETQYFGPGTRLLVL.

The chain recombines TRBV5-5 with TRBJ1-5, with TRBD1 as a possible D gene (6 bases). The CDR3 is 14 residues long. Germline loops: CDR1 SGHKS, CDR2 YYEKEE (reference sequence). With 0 bases removed from V and 3 bases from J, the gap between germline ends came to 7 bases. The CDR3 DNA is TGTGCCAGCAGCTTGGACAGGGCCAATCAGCCCCAGCATTTT. Protein sequence: CASSLDRANQPQHF.

The gene calls are TRBV19 and TRBJ2-1; D is unclear. Per the germline V gene, CDR1 is LNHDA and CDR2 is SQIVND (reference sequence). This CDR3 has 15 amino acids. V dropped 1 base and J dropped 6 bases, with 13 bases sitting between them. The CDR3 spells CASSIGVGPGNEQFF. The CDR3 DNA reads TGTGCCAGTAGTATAGGGGTAGGGCCGGGCAATGAGCAGTTCTTC.

V usage is TRBV28 and J usage is TRBJ1-2, with TRBD1 identical over 7 bases. V trimming: 5 bases; J trimming: 7 bases; junction bases outside the gene matches: 10. Germline values: CDR1 MDHEN, CDR2 SYDVKM. The CDR3 totals 14 residues. The CDR3 region is CASSTPDRVSGYTF. CDR3 coding DNA: TGTGCCAGCAGTACCCCTGACAGGGTGAGTGGCTACACCTTC.

The rearrangement joins TRBV5-6 to TRBJ1-3; D gene ambiguous. V was cut by 0 bases and J by 4 bases, with 8 bases left in between. The CDR3 has 14 residues. In germline, CDR1 is SGHDT, CDR2 YYEEEE. In DNA, the CDR3 is TGTGCCAGCAGCTTGGTCCCCGGCGGAAACACCATATATTTT. Its protein is CASSLVPGGNTIYF. The full variable domain, completed using reference TRBV5-6 and TRBJ1-3, is DAGVTQSPTHLIKTRGQQVTLRCSPKSGHDTVSWYQQALGQGPQFIFQYYEEEERQRGNFPDRFSGHQFPNYSSELNVNALLLGDSALYLCASSLVPGGNTIYFGEGSWLTVV.

The chain carries TRBV5-1 and TRBJ1-4; 10 bases are a match to TRBD1. After removal of 4 bases from V and 4 bases from J, the junction contained 10 bases not matched to a gene. The germline gives CDR1 SGHRS, CDR2 YFSETQ. This CDR3 comprises 17 residues. The CDR3 bases are TGCGCCAGCAGCCCCAACTGGGACAGGGGAGATAATGAAAAACTGTTTTTT. Translating it yields CASSPNWDRGDNEKLFF.

The V gene is TRBV19, the J gene TRBJ2-3; D is unresolved. Germline V lookup: CDR1 LNHDA, CDR2 SQIVND (reference sequence). The ends were cut back, 7 bases at V and 2 bases at J, with 1 base in the middle. CDR3 length equals 10 residues. CDR3 sequence: CASITDTQYF. CDR3 bases: TGTGCCAGTATCACAGATACGCAGTATTTT.

The J gene is TRBJ2-4, the V gene TRBV6-2 or TRBV6-3; D tentatively fits TRBD1 or TRBD2 (5 bases each). CDR3 length: 17 amino acids. V gave up 3 bases and J gave up 0 bases, with 15 bases separating them. CDR1 and CDR2 from the germline V gene are MNHEY and SVGEGT. Here the CDR3 DNA reads TGTGCCAGCAGTTATCGGGGCCCGGCCGTAGCCAAAAACATTCAGTACTTC. It translates to CASSYRGPAVAKNIQYF.

V gene TRBV19 combines with J gene TRBJ1-1, with 9 positions matching TRBD1. V was clipped by 4 bases and J by 2 bases; unmatched bases: 2. The V gene's germline CDR1 is LNHDA and CDR2 SQIVND (reference sequence). The CDR3 is made up of 14 amino acids. The CDR3 sequence is CASSKGQGNTEAFF. In nucleotides, the CDR3 is TGTGCCAGTAGTAAGGGACAGGGAAACACTGAAGCTTTCTTT.

The chain employs TRBV19 and TRBJ2-5; 7 nucleotides line up with TRBD2. CDR1 and CDR2 (germline): LNHDA, SQIVND (reference sequence). The CDR3 runs to 16 residues. V lost 7 bases to trimming and J lost 5 bases; unmatched junction nucleotides: 16. The CDR3 region is CASKPGGYLIEETQYF. The CDR3 DNA reads as TGTGCCAGTAAGCCCGGGGGGTACCTTATAGAGGAGACCCAGTACTTC.

CDR3 sequence reads: CASSQTGTSRHLHF. CDR3 coding DNA: TGTGCCAGCAGCCAAACAGGGACCAGCCGTCACCTCCACTTT. V and J are TRBV3-1 (or the pseudogene TRBV3-2) and TRBJ1-6; maybe TRBD1 (6 bases). The germline V and J ends were trimmed by 2 bases and 15 bases, with 17 bases remaining between them. The CDR3 runs 14 residues. Germline CDR1 is LGHDT and CDR2 is YNNKEL (reference sequence).

The rearrangement uses TRBV6-6 and TRBJ2-6, with D hard to call. The CDR3 is 15 residues long. The germline V gene has CDR1 MNHNY and CDR2 SVGAGI (reference sequence). The V end lost 0 bases, the J end lost 0 bases, and 3 bases lay between the germline ends. CDR3 DNA: TGTGCCAGCAGTTACTCTCTCTCTGGGGCCAACGTCCTGACTTTC. This translates into CASSYSLSGANVLTF.

The V gene is TRBV24-1, the J gene TRBJ1-4; a possible D gene is TRBD1 (5 bases). The CDR3 totals 13 residues. Trimming removed 6 bases from V and 3 bases from J, with 7 bases in between. The germline gives CDR1 KGHDR, CDR2 SFDVKD. The CDR3: CATSRGANEKLFF. CDR3 nucleotides: TGTGCCACCAGTCGGGGGGCTAATGAAAAACTGTTTTTT.

This chain joins TRBV9 and TRBJ1-3; D remains ambiguous. The CDR3 contains 16 residues. The germline V and J ends were trimmed by 4 bases and 0 bases, with 14 bases remaining between them. Germline V CDR1 and CDR2: SGDLS, YYNGEE. The CDR3 DNA sequence: TGTGCCAGCAGCCCCATCCTCACAAACTCTGGAAACACCATATATTTT. This encodes CASSPILTNSGNTIYF. Full variable domain (outside the CDR3, taken from reference TRBV9 and TRBJ1-3): DSGVTQTPKHLITATGQRVTLRCSPRSGDLSVYWYQQSLDQGLQFLIQYYNGEERAKGNILERFSAQQFPDLHSELNLSSLELGDSALYFCASSPILTNSGNTIYFGEGSWLTVV.

The J gene is TRBJ1-4, the V gene TRBV7-9; D is ambiguous. Trimming left V 1 base short and J 8 bases short, with 5 bases between. CDR1 SEHNR and CDR2 FQNEAQ come from the germline V gene (reference sequence). CDR3 size: 12 residues. DNA for the CDR3: TGTGCCAGCAGCTTAGTTCTGGAAAAACTGTTTTTT. Protein product: CASSLVLEKLFF. The full variable domain, in which reference TRBV7-9 and TRBJ1-4 provide the parts outside the CDR3, is DTGVSQNPRHKITKRGQNVTFRCDPISEHNRLYWYRQTLGQGPEFLTYFQNEAQLEKSRLLSDRFSAERPKGSFSTLEIQRTEQGDSAMYLCASSLVLEKLFFGSGTQLSVL.

This clone has only one observation. The chain combines TRBV10-3 with TRBJ2-1; no clear D gene. This CDR3 has 12 residues. Germline values: CDR1 ENHRY, CDR2 SYGVKD. The V and J ends lost 0 bases and 10 bases respectively, with 7 bases between them. CDR3 DNA: TGTGCCATCAGTGAGTCTGGAAGCGAGCAGTTCTTC. It codes for CAISESGSEQFF.

The CDR3 protein is CASSEGRDIYQPQHF. For the CDR3, the DNA is TGTGCCAGCAGTGAAGGCCGGGACATCTATCAGCCCCAGCATTTT. V and J are TRBV6-1 and TRBJ1-5, with D possibly matching TRBD1 (6 bases). Per germline, CDR1 MNHNS and CDR2 SASEGT. This CDR3 is built from 15 residues. The V and J ends lost 1 base and 5 bases respectively, with 12 bases between them.

The chain couples TRBV12-5 to TRBJ2-2, with 7 bases identical to TRBD1. Looked up from germline, CDR1 is LGHNT and CDR2 is FRNRAP. V gave up 6 bases and J gave up 8 bases; unmatched junction bases: 6. The CDR3 runs 13 residues. This chain's CDR3 is CASGITGEGELFF. The CDR3 DNA is TGTGCTAGTGGCATAACAGGGGAAGGGGAGCTGTTTTTT.